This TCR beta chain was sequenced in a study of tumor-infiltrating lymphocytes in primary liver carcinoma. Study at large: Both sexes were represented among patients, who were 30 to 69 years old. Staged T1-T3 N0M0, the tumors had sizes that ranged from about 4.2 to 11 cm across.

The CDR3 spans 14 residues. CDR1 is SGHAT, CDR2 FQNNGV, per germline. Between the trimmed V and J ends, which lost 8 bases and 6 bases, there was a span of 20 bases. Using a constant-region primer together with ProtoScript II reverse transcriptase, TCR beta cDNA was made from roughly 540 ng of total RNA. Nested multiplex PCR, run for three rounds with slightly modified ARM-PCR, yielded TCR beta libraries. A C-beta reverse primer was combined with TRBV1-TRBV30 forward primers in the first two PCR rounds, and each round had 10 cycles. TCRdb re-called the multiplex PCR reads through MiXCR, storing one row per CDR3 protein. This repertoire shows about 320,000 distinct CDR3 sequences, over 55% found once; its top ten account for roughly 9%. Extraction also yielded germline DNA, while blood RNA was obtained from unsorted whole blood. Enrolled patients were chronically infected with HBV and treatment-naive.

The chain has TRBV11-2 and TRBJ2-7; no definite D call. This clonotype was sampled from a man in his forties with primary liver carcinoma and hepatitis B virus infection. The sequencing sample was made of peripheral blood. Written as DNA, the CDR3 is TGTGCCAGCTCCCTGGGTGTGGAACACCTCGAGCAGTACTTC. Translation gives CASSLGVEHLEQYF.